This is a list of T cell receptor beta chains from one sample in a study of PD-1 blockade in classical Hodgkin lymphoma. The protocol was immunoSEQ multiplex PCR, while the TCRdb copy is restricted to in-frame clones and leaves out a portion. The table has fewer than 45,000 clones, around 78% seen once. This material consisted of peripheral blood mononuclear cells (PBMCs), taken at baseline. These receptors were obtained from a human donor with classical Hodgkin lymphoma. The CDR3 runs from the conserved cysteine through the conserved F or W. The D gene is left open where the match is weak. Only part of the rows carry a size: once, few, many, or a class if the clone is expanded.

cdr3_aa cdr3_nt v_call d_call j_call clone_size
CASCWSGGGMNEKLFF TGTGCCAGCTGTTGGTCGGGGGGGGGAATGAATGAAAAACTGTTTTTT TRBV28 - TRBJ1-4 -
CASSLLADPEKLFF TGTGCCAGCAGTTTATTGGCCGATCCTGAAAAACTGTTTTTT TRBV27 - TRBJ1-4 -
CASSQDRGKNEFF TGTGCCAGCAGCCAAGATAGAGGCAAGAATGAGTTCTTC TRBV4-2 - TRBJ2-1 -
CATSRDYQYGALEVGPQHF TGTGCCACCAGCAGAGATTATCAGTACGGAGCCCTCGAGGTAGGGCCCCAGCATTTT TRBV15 - TRBJ1-5 -
CSVVKRERGDTQYF TGCAGCGTTGTAAAGCGGGAGAGGGGGGATACGCAGTATTTT TRBV29-1 TRBD2 TRBJ2-3 -
CASRSGKRQGQGEGSTGELFF TGTGCAAGTCGCTCGGGAAAAAGACAGGGACAGGGAGAGGGAAGCACCGGGGAGCTGTTTTTT TRBV12-2 - TRBJ2-2 -
CSVHPGGSGNTIYF TGCAGCGTCCACCCAGGGGGGTCTGGAAACACCATATATTTT TRBV29-1 TRBD1 TRBJ1-3 -
CASSPRTGVNTEAFF TGTGCCAGCAGCCCCCGGACAGGGGTGAACACTGAAGCTTTCTTT TRBV7-9 TRBD1 TRBJ1-1 -
CASRGQDNQPQHF TGCGCCAGCCGGGGACAGGACAATCAGCCCCAGCATTTT TRBV5-1 TRBD1 TRBJ1-5 -
CSVVAYNEQFF TGCAGCGTTGTAGCGTACAATGAGCAGTTCTTC TRBV29-1 - TRBJ2-1 -
CASSFGLAGAYNEQFF TGCGCCAGCAGCTTCGGACTAGCGGGAGCCTACAATGAGCAGTTCTTC TRBV5-1 TRBD2 TRBJ2-1 once
CASRPTDTNYGYTF TGTGCCAGTAGGCCGACAGATACTAACTATGGCTACACCTTC TRBV19 - TRBJ1-2 few
CASSEQGDTQYF TGTGCCAGCAGTGAACAGGGAGATACGCAGTATTTT TRBV6-4 - TRBJ2-3 -
CASSSQATHTEAFF TGTGCCAGCAGCTCACAGGCAACCCACACTGAAGCTTTCTTT TRBV7-8 - TRBJ1-1 once